This TCR beta chain came from a study of T-cell reconstitution after alpha-beta-depleted transplantation in children (TCRdb year 2016). In terms of the full investigation: Using TCR repertoire profiling, the study followed T-cell immune reconstitution in a quantitative way in children after TCRalphabeta/CD19-depleted allogeneic hematopoietic cell transplantation.

A few counts support this clonotype. This clone's antigen is unknown. Per-base quality was not reported, and no clone a single base away is much larger than it. Read against the paper, the sample's treatment or condition label means: allogeneic hematopoietic cell transplantation with graft depleted of TCRalphabeta T cells and CD19 B cells. TCRalphabeta/CD19-depleted allogeneic hematopoietic cell grafts were given to the transplant recipients, all of whom were children. The library was prepared using PCR. Sequencing instrument: Illumina HiSeq 2500. TCR libraries were prepared with molecular barcoding, using unique molecular identifiers to normalize TCRbeta repertoire quantification. TCRdb reworked the public reads: Q25 trimming with fastp, MiXCR clone assembly, productive beta chains retained. Each CDR3 protein appears once, grouped with its most common genes and DNA. This sample is represented by 780,000 or so distinct CDR3 sequences; 16% of them were singletons. The ten top clones hold just under 5% of the sample.

V lost 6 bases and J lost 6 bases; the stretch between them is 14 bases long. In the germline V gene, CDR1 corresponds to MDHEN and CDR2 to SYDVKM. CDR3 length: 14 amino acids, cysteine to phenylalanine. Only the CDR3 portion is preserved as DNA: 42 bases, with reading frame beginning at the first base. What the work shows at the level of the full study, not this receptor alone: In some patients, the high TCRbeta diversity seen at day 60 was put down to recipient T cells and intrathymic progenitors that had survived conditioning. The apparently early recovery of alphabetaT-cell counts about two months after transplant reportedly depended on only several hundred rapidly expanded clones that came from non-depleted graft cells. The frequencies of hyperexpanded clones fell over the following months, and after one year, T-cell counts and TCRbeta diversity were mostly attributed to newly produced T cells.

This TCR derives from a male patient younger than 18 who had a stem cell transplant for acute lymphoblastic leukemia, so the T cells may come from the graft donor. Sequenced material: PBMCs, mostly from graft donor cells, taken 360 days after TCRalphabeta/CD19-depleted stem cell transplant. The rearranged segments are TRBV28 and TRBJ2-2; D gene: possibly TRBD2, on 6 matching bases. At the DNA level, the sequence is TGTGCCAGCAGCCTTTGGGAGGCGGCCGGGGAGCTGTTTTTT. Translated, it gives CASSLWEAAGELFF.